A single sample gave rise to the 11 T cell receptor beta chains below, sequenced in a study of neurological immune-mediated disorders. TCRdb redid the calling of the 5' RACE reads with MiXCR, one entry per CDR3 protein. The table records tens of thousands of distinct CDR3 sequences, around 10% of them present only once. Material for sequencing was PBMCs. These receptors all come from a man aged 40-49 years in good health.

V and J are TRBV5-1 and TRBJ1-1; D is unclear. This CDR3 is built from 14 residues. V dropped 4 bases and J dropped 1 base, with 11 bases sitting between them. Germline CDR1 and CDR2: SGHRS and YFSETQ. In DNA form, the CDR3 reads TGCGCCAGCAGCATTCGGAGCGGGAACACTGAAGCTTTCTTT. This gives the protein CASSIRSGNTEAFF. The whole variable domain, remainder taken from reference TRBV5-1 and TRBJ1-1, is KAGVTQTPRYLIKTRGQQVTLSCSPISGHRSVSWYQQTPGQGLQFLFEYFSETQRNKGNFPGRFSGRQFSNSRSEMNVSTLELGDSALYLCASSIRSGNTEAFFGQGTRLTVV.

The J gene is TRBJ2-7, the V gene TRBV28; D call uncertain. The germline V gene has CDR1 MDHEN and CDR2 SYDVKM. The CDR3 has 11 amino acids. Trimming removed 7 bases at V and 4 bases at J, with 8 bases between. CDR3 region: CASTEDYEQYF. The CDR3 DNA follows: TGTGCCAGCACCGAGGATTACGAGCAGTACTTC.

At least ten counts were recorded for this clonotype. The chain recombines TRBV11-2 with TRBJ1-1; D unclear. This CDR3 has 14 amino acids. Germline V gives CDR1 SGHAT, CDR2 FQNNGV. Trimming stripped 7 bases from V and 0 bases from J, with 12 bases between. The CDR3: CASTSDLLNTEAFF. The DNA of the CDR3 is TGTGCCAGCACCTCCGATCTTCTGAACACTGAAGCTTTCTTT. Looking up the rest from reference TRBV11-2 and TRBJ1-1 gives the full variable domain: EAGVAQSPRYKIIEKRQSVAFWCNPISGHATLYWYQQILGQGPKLLIQFQNNGVVDDSQLPKDRFSAERLKGVDSTLKIQPAKLEDSAVYLCASTSDLLNTEAFFGQGTRLTVV.

This clonotype was counted many times. The rearrangement uses TRBV5-1 and TRBJ2-2; tentative D call: TRBD1 (6 bases). This CDR3 is 16 amino acids long. The V gene's germline CDR1 is SGHRS and CDR2 YFSETQ. Trimming left V 4 bases short and J 0 bases short, with 13 bases between. The CDR3 reads CASSALGDTNTGELFF. The DNA for the CDR3 is TGCGCCAGCAGCGCCCTGGGGGACACGAACACCGGGGAGCTGTTTTTT.

This clonotype was observed at least ten times. This sequence joins TRBV5-1 and TRBJ2-3; D is ambiguous. V was cut by 0 bases and J by 5 bases, with 4 bases left in between. Germline CDR1 and CDR2: SGHRS and YFSETQ. This CDR3 region has 12 residues. The CDR3 region is CASSLGGDTQYF. The CDR3 nucleotides read TGCGCCAGCAGCTTGGGTGGAGATACGCAGTATTTT. Drawing the rest from reference TRBV5-1 and TRBJ2-3, the complete variable domain is KAGVTQTPRYLIKTRGQQVTLSCSPISGHRSVSWYQQTPGQGLQFLFEYFSETQRNKGNFPGRFSGRQFSNSRSEMNVSTLELGDSALYLCASSLGGDTQYFGPGTRLTVL.

The table lists this clonotype with many counts. V usage is TRBV24-1 and J usage is TRBJ2-2; D is possibly TRBD1 or TRBD2 (5 bases each). CDR3 size: 13 residues. Germline values: CDR1 KGHDR, CDR2 SFDVKD. The V gene lost 2 bases and the J gene lost 5 bases, with 5 bases spanning the gap. The CDR3 DNA reads TGTGCCACCAGTGATTGGGGGACCGGGGAGCTGTTTTTT. The encoded protein is CATSDWGTGELFF.

This clonotype appeared many times. The chain is built from TRBV4-1 and TRBJ2-3, with D perhaps TRBD1 or TRBD2 (5 bases each). Germline CDR1 and CDR2: MGHRA and YSYEKL. Trimming cost V 6 bases and J 6 bases, with 19 bases left between them. The CDR3 loop spans 15 amino acids. The CDR3 DNA sequence: TGCGCCAGCAGTCGAGGGGAGACGATGTTTGATACGCAGTATTTT. Its translation: CASSRGETMFDTQYF.

This clonotype was counted many times. V is TRBV12-3 or TRBV12-4 and J is TRBJ2-7, with D uncertain. V shed 1 base and J shed 6 bases, with 7 bases lying between them. This CDR3 is 12 amino acids long. This chain's CDR3 is CASSLGVGEQYF. CDR3 DNA: TGTGCCAGCAGTTTAGGGGTAGGCGAGCAGTACTTC.

By sample fraction, this clonotype is medium-sized. The gene calls are TRBV5-1 and TRBJ2-7; D perhaps matches TRBD2 (5 bases). The CDR3 is 16 amino acids. V was cut by 4 bases and J by 6 bases, with 23 bases left in between. The germline gives CDR1 SGHRS, CDR2 YFSETQ. The CDR3 coding sequence is TGCGCCAGCAGCCCGAGGGCAATGGGGTTAATATCCGAGCAGTACTTC. Amino acid sequence: CASSPRAMGLISEQYF. The whole variable domain, filled in from reference TRBV5-1 and TRBJ2-7, reads KAGVTQTPRYLIKTRGQQVTLSCSPISGHRSVSWYQQTPGQGLQFLFEYFSETQRNKGNFPGRFSGRQFSNSRSEMNVSTLELGDSALYLCASSPRAMGLISEQYFGPGTRLTVT.

This clonotype was seen at least ten times. The CDR3 is CASSQEVGVYQYF. The CDR3 coding sequence is TGTGCCAGCAGCCAAGAAGTCGGGGTCTACCAGTACTTC. The chain employs TRBV4-2 and TRBJ2-7; weak D call: TRBD2 (5 bases). Germline V gene lookup returns CDR1 LGHNA and CDR2 YNFKEQ. Trimming took 0 bases from V and 10 from J, leaving 13 bases between them. This CDR3 spans 13 amino acids.

Ten or more counts support this clonotype. This chain joins TRBV5-1 and TRBJ2-5, with a tentative D call TRBD1 (5 bases). The CDR3 spans 16 residues. The V and J ends lost 3 bases and 0 bases respectively, with 15 bases between them. Germline CDR1 reads SGHRS; CDR2 reads YFSETQ. Here the CDR3 reads CASSWGQQPNQETQYF. The CDR3 bases are TGCGCCAGCAGCTGGGGCCAGCAGCCCAACCAAGAGACCCAGTACTTC.